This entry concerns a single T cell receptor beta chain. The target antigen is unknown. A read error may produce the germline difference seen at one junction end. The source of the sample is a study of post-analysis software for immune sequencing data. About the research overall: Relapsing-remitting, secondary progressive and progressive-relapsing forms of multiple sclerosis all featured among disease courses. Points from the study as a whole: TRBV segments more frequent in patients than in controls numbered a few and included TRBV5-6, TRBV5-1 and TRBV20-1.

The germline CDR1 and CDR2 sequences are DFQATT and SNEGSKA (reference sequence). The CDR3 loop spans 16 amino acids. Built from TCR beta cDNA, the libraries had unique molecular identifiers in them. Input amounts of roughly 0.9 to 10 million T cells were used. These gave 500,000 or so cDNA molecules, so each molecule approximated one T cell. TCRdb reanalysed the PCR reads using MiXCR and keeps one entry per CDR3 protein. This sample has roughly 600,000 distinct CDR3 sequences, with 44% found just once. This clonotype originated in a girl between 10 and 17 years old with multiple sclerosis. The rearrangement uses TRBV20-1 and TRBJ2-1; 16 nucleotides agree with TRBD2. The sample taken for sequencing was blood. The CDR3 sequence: CSAGTSGGAHYNEQLF. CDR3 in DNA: TGCAGTGCTGGGACTAGCGGGGGGGCACACTACAATGAGCAGCTCTTC.